This T cell receptor beta chain was identified in a study of T-cell reconstitution after alpha-beta-depleted transplantation in children. As it was prepared, the TCRbeta library received unique molecular identifiers. TCRdb re-called the PCR reads through MiXCR, storing one row per CDR3 protein. The sample yields 500,000 to 650,000 distinct CDR3 sequences, roughly 13% seen once. This clonotype was observed many times. Germline CDR1 is SGHDT and CDR2 is YYEEEE. Trimming shortened V by 3 bases and J by 3 bases, and 16 bases separated the two germline ends. The CDR3 has 16 residues. The V and J genes are TRBV5-6 and TRBJ2-1; perhaps TRBD2 as D (6 bases). The sequence was obtained from a male patient younger than 18 who had a stem cell transplant for acute myeloid leukemia, so the T cells may come from the graft donor. The source was PBMCs, mostly from graft donor cells, collected 360 days after TCRalphabeta/CD19-depleted stem cell transplant. Here the CDR3 reads CASSSRPGLLYNEQFF. The CDR3 bases are TGTGCCAGCAGCTCAAGACCGGGACTCCTCTACAATGAGCAGTTCTTC.